This TCR beta chain was captured by sequencing in a study of radiation and T cells in renal cell carcinoma. Findings and limits, study-wide: In blood, top tumor clones expanded by 2 weeks, shrinking by 4. No pretreatment tumor biopsies were available for baseline clonotypes.

The length of the CDR3 is 14 residues. The V end lost 9 bases, the J end lost 10 bases, and 20 bases lay between the germline ends. The germline V gene has CDR1 SGHRS and CDR2 YFSETQ. Time point reported: baseline pretreatment blood. The sample's treatment: 15 Gy SBRT to primary tumor, nephrectomy 4 weeks later. Blood was sampled at baseline, 2 weeks and 4 weeks after SBRT. The tumor was a clear cell renal cell carcinoma. Generated by immunoSEQ multiplex PCR, the TCRdb table keeps only in-frame clones and is missing some. The sample has 110,000 to 150,000 clones; 70% to 90% are singletons. Of note for this clone: Its antigen is undetermined.

The chain joins TRBV5-1 to TRBJ1-6, with D possibly TRBD1 on 6 matching bases. Sequencing used blood, obtained from a patient whose treatment included radiotherapy and nephrectomy. The clonotype originates from a woman between 45 and 60 years old with renal cell carcinoma. The CDR3 DNA is TGCGCCACTAAGGGGGACTCCCTCCCCTCACCCCTCCACTTT. This codes for CATKGDSLPSPLHF. The whole variable domain, filled in from reference TRBV5-1 and TRBJ1-6, reads KAGVTQTPRYLIKTRGQQVTLSCSPISGHRSVSWYQQTPGQGLQFLFEYFSETQRNKGNFPGRFSGRQFSNSRSEMNVSTLELGDSALYLCATKGDSLPSPLHFGNGTRLTVT.